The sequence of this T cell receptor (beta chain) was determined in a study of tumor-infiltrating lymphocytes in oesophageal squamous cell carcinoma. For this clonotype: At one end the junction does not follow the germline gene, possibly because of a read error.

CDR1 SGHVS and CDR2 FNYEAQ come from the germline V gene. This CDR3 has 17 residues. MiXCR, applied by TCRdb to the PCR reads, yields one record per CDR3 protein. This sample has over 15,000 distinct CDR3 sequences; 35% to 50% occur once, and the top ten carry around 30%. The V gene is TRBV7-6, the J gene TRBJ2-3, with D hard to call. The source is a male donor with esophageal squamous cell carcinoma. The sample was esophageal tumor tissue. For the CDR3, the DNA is TGTGCTAGCAGTAAATCCGGCGAAGTATCCCGCACAGATACGCAGTATTTT. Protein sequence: CASSKSGEVSRTDTQYF. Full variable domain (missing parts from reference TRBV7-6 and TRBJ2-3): GAGVSQSPRYKVTKRGQDVALRCDPISGHVSLYWYRQALGQGPEFLTYFNYEAQQDKSGLPNDRFSAERPEGSISTLTIQRTEQRDSAMYRCASSKSGEVSRTDTQYFGPGTRLTVL.